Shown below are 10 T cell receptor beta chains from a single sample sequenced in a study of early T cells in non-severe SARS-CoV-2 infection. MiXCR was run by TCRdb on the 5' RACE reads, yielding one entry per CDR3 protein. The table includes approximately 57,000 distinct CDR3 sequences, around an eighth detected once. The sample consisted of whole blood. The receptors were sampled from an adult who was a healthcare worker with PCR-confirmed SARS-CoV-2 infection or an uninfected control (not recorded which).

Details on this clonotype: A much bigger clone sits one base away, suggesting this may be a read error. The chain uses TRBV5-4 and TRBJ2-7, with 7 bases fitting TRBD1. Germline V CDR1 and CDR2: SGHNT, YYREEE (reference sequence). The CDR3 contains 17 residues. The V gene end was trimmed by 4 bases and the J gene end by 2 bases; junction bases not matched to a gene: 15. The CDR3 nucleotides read TGTGCCAGCAGCCACATGGCGGACAGGACCAAACCCTACGAGCAGTACTTC. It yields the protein CASSHMADRTKPYEQYF.

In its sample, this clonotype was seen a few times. This chain's CDR3 is CAWSGQGYTEAFF. CDR3 nucleotides: TGTGCCTGGAGTGGACAGGGGTACACTGAAGCTTTCTTT. The genes are TRBV30 and TRBJ1-1, with TRBD1 identical over 8 bases. This CDR3 region has 13 residues. V dropped 1 base and J dropped 3; count of bases not matched to a gene: 1. Germline assignment: CDR1 GTSNPN and CDR2 SVGIG (reference sequence). The variable domain in full, completed from reference TRBV30 and TRBJ1-1, reads SQTIHQWPATLVQPVGSPLSLECTVEGTSNPNLYWYRQAAGRGLQLLFYSVGIGQISSEVPQNLSASRPQDRQFILSSKKLLLSDSGFYLCAWSGQGYTEAFFGQGTRLTVV.

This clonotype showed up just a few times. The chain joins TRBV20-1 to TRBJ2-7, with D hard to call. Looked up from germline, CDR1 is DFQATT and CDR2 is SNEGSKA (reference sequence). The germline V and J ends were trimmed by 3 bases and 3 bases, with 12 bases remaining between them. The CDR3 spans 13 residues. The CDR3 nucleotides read TGCAGTGCTAGGTCTGAGCTGGACTACGAGCAGTACTTC. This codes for CSARSELDYEQYF.

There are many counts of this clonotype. CDR3 region: CASSATRSTVGYTF. The CDR3 coding sequence is TGTGCCAGCTCGGCAACTAGGAGTACGGTTGGCTACACCTTC. The V call is TRBV18, the J call TRBJ1-2; the D is unclear. The germline CDR1 and CDR2 sequences are KGHSH and LQKENI. The CDR3 is 14 amino acids. V lost 6 bases, J lost 7 bases, and 18 bases lay in between. Filled out from reference TRBV18 and TRBJ1-2, the complete variable domain reads NAGVMQNPRHLVRRRGQEARLRCSPMKGHSHVYWYRQLPEEGLKFMVYLQKENIIDESGMPKERFSAEFPKEGPSILRIQQVVRGDSAAYFCASSATRSTVGYTFGSGTRLTVV.

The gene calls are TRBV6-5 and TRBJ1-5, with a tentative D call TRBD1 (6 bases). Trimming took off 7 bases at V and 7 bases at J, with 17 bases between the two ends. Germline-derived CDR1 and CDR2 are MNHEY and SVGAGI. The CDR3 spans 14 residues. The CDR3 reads CASTSTRGGQPQHF. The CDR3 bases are TGTGCCAGCACCAGTACCCGAGGGGGACAGCCCCAGCATTTT.

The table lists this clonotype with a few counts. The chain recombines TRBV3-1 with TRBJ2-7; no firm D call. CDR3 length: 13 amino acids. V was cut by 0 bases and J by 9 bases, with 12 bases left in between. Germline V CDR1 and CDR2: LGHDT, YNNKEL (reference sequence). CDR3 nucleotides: TGTGCCAGCAGCCAAGAACCCCGCGATGTGCAGTACTTC. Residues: CASSQEPRDVQYF.

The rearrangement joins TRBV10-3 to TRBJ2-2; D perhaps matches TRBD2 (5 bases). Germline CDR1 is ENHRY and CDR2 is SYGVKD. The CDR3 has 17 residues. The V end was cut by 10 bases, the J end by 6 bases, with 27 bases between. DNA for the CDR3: TGTGCCACCACTCCGGGCCCCCCCAAGGAGGTTTCCGGGGAGCTGTTTTTT. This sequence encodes CATTPGPPKEVSGELFF.

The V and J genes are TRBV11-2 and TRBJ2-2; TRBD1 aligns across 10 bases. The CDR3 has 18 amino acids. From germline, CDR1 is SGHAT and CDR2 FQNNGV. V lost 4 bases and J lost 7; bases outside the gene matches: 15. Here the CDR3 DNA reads TGTGCCAGCAGCTCCCGCACCGGGACAGGGGTTGTCTACGGGGAGCTGTTTTTT. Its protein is CASSSRTGTGVVYGELFF.

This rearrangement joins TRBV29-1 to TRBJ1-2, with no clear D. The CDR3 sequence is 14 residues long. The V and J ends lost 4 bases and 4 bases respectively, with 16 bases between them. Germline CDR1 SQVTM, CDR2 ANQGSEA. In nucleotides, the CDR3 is TGCAGCGTTGGCGACCAGCGCTATATCTATGGCTACACCTTC. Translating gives CSVGDQRYIYGYTF.

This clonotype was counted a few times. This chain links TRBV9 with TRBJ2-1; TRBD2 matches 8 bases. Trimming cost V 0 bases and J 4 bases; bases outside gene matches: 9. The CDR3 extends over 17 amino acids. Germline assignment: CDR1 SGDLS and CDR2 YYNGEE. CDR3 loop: CASSVAHTSGPYNEQFF. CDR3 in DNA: TGTGCCAGCAGCGTAGCCCATACTAGCGGACCTTACAATGAGCAGTTCTTC.